This T cell receptor beta chain was documented in a study of blood T cells in healthy people across ages. The V gene end was trimmed by 1 base and the J gene end by 0 bases; junction bases not matched to a gene: 5. The CDR3 runs to 17 residues. Germline-derived CDR1 and CDR2 are LNHNV and YYDKDF (reference sequence). Study-wide results and limits: Naive T cell percentage showed a strong correlation with the diversity of TCR beta.

Together with a sample-barcoded 5' primer, a J-beta primer mix was included in a second PCR lasting 7 to 11 cycles. CDR3-containing paired-end reads numbered at least 2.5 million in each sample. TCRdb recomputed calls from the 5' RACE reads with MiXCR, one row per CDR3 protein. The sample has over 1,200,000 distinct CDR3 sequences; around 59% are singletons. Note on this clonotype: Its antigen is unidentified.

This rearrangement joins TRBV15 to TRBJ2-3, with 9 bases aligning to TRBD2. The source is a man aged 18 to 29 in good health. The specimen sequenced was blood. In nucleotides, the CDR3 is TGTGCCACCAGCAGAGCGTTAGCGGGGGCCAGCACAGATACGCAGTATTTT. This gives the protein CATSRALAGASTDTQYF. The whole variable domain, remainder taken from reference TRBV15 and TRBJ2-3, is DAMVIQNPRYQVTQFGKPVTLSCSQTLNHNVMYWYQQKSSQAPKLLFHYYDKDFNNEADTPDNFQSRRPNTSFCFLDIRSPGLGDTAMYLCATSRALAGASTDTQYFGPGTRLTVL.